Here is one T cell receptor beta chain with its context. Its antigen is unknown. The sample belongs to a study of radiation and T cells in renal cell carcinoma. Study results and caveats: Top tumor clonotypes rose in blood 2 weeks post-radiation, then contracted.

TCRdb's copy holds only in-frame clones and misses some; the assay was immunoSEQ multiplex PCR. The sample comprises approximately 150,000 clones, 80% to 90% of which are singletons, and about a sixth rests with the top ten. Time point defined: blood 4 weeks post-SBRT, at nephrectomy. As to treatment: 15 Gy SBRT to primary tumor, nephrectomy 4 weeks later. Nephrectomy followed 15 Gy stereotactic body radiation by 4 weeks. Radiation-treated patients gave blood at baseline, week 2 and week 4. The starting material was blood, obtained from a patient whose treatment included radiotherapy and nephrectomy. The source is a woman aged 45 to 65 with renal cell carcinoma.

The CDR3 loop is CASSLAGGRYNEQFF. The DNA for the CDR3 is TGTGCCAGCAGCTTAGCGGGAGGGCGTTACAATGAGCAGTTCTTC. The gene calls are TRBV7-2 and TRBJ2-1, with 7 bases fitting TRBD2. CDR3 size: 15 residues. J was trimmed by 4 bases and V by 0 bases; bases with no gene match: 3. In germline, CDR1 is SGHTA, CDR2 FQGNSA.